The 3 T cell receptor beta chains listed next were all sequenced from one sample in a study of T cell responses to AZD1222 COVID-19 vaccine. Only in-frame clones appear in the TCRdb table, and some are missing; sequencing was by immunoSEQ multiplex PCR. The sample has 140,000 to 150,000 clones, just under 95% seen once. Sequences were derived from peripheral blood, sampled after recovery from COVID-19. These receptors were obtained from an adult who had recovered from COVID-19.

The genes are TRBV10-3 and TRBJ2-7, with TRBD2 identical over 13 bases. V shed 6 bases, J shed 2 bases, and the junction held 4 bases outside the gene matches. Germline V CDR1 and CDR2: ENHRY, SYGVKD. CDR3 length equals 15 residues. The CDR3, as DNA: TGTGCCATCAGGGTGGGACTAGCGGGAACCTACGAGCAGTACTTC. It specifies CAIRVGLAGTYEQYF.

This clone was observed a handful of times. V is TRBV7-9 and J is TRBJ2-2, with D hard to call. Germline loops: CDR1 SEHNR, CDR2 FQNEAQ (reference sequence). This CDR3 contains 18 residues. V lost 1 base, J lost 0 bases, and 15 bases lay in between. Here the CDR3 reads CASSLVRGLTSNTGELFF. The DNA of the CDR3 is TGTGCCAGCAGCTTAGTTCGCGGCTTAACGTCGAACACCGGGGAGCTGTTTTTT. The entire variable domain, with the rest obtained from reference TRBV7-9 and TRBJ2-2, is as follows: DTGVSQNPRHKITKRGQNVTFRCDPISEHNRLYWYRQTLGQGPEFLTYFQNEAQLEKSRLLSDRFSAERPKGSFSTLEIQRTEQGDSAMYLCASSLVRGLTSNTGELFFGEGSRLTVL.

V gene TRBV15 combines with J gene TRBJ1-2; 8 bases map to TRBD1. The J segment lost 3 bases and the V segment lost 1 base, leaving 1 base of the junction unmatched. There are 14 residues in the CDR3. Germline CDR1 reads LNHNV; CDR2 reads YYDKDF (reference sequence). The CDR3 region is CATSRVGQDYGYTF. The CDR3 nucleotides are TGTGCCACCAGCAGAGTGGGACAGGACTATGGCTACACCTTC. Complete variable domain (other parts from reference TRBV15 and TRBJ1-2): DAMVIQNPRYQVTQFGKPVTLSCSQTLNHNVMYWYQQKSSQAPKLLFHYYDKDFNNEADTPDNFQSRRPNTSFCFLDIRSPGLGDTAMYLCATSRVGQDYGYTFGSGTRLTVV.